One sample yielded the 26 T cell receptor beta chains listed below, sequenced in a study of shared clonotypes between healthy human individuals. The naive CD8 fraction comprised CD45RO-negative cells positively selected for CCR7 and excluded terminally differentiated effector memory CD45RA+ cells. Produced via immunoSEQ multiplex PCR; TCRdb's table is partial and in-frame only. The top ten clones hold 0.095% to 0.13% of a sample with 560,000 or so clones, approximately 96% of them seen once. Sequenced: naive CD8+ T cells sorted from blood. The receptors stem from a woman aged 25 to 45 in good health.

The rearrangement joins TRBV9 to TRBJ1-3; D is ambiguous. The CDR3 consists of 15 residues. Germline values: CDR1 SGDLS, CDR2 YYNGEE. V was cut by 7 bases and J by 2 bases, with 16 bases left in between. This CDR3 is CASSRQVTPGNTIYF. The CDR3 coding sequence is TGTGCCAGCTCCCGGCAGGTGACTCCTGGAAACACCATATATTTT.

The V gene is TRBV28, the J gene TRBJ1-5; TRBD1 matches at 9 bases. The CDR3 covers 15 residues. Germline V gene data show CDR1 as MDHEN and CDR2 as SYDVKM. V was clipped by 8 bases and J by 3 bases; unmatched bases: 8. The CDR3 sequence: CASRPGTGNNQPQHF. In DNA form, the CDR3 reads TGTGCCAGCCGTCCCGGGACAGGGAACAATCAGCCCCAGCATTTT.

The genes are TRBV29-1 and TRBJ2-7; D unclear. Germline V gene lookup returns CDR1 SQVTM and CDR2 ANQGSEA. This CDR3 has 12 amino acids. The V end lost 5 bases, the J end lost 1 base, and 9 bases lay between the germline ends. CDR3 sequence reads: CSVLLGSYEQYF. CDR3 in DNA: TGCAGCGTTCTCCTCGGGTCCTACGAGCAGTACTTC.

V gene TRBV28 combines with J gene TRBJ1-3; 7 positions match TRBD1. Germline CDR1 and CDR2: MDHEN and SYDVKM. V shed 5 bases, J shed 2 bases, and the junction held 3 bases outside the gene matches. The CDR3 loop spans 14 amino acids. The CDR3 spells CASSRQGTGNTIYF. The DNA for the CDR3 is TGTGCCAGCAGTCGACAGGGTACTGGAAACACCATATATTTT. The entire variable domain, with the rest obtained from reference TRBV28 and TRBJ1-3, is as follows: DVKVTQSSRYLVKRTGEKVFLECVQDMDHENMFWYRQDPGLGLRLIYFSYDVKMKEKGDIPEGYSVSREKKERFSLILESASTNQTSMYLCASSRQGTGNTIYFGEGSWLTVV.

The V gene is TRBV13, the J gene TRBJ1-3, with D possibly being TRBD1 (6 bases). CDR3 length: 15 amino acids. Germline V lookup: CDR1 PRHDT, CDR2 FYEKMQ (reference sequence). Trimming left V 3 bases short and J 4 bases short, with 13 bases between. CDR3 protein: CASSFSQGLGNTIYF. CDR3 nucleotides: TGTGCCAGCAGCTTCTCCCAGGGGCTCGGAAACACCATATATTTT.

The chain couples TRBV13 to TRBJ1-4; TRBD1 agrees at 8 bases. The CDR3 covers 15 residues. V shed 3 bases, J shed 8 bases, and the junction held 8 bases outside the gene matches. CDR1 is PRHDT, CDR2 FYEKMQ, per germline (reference sequence). This chain's CDR3 is CASSFVGQGKEKLFF. The CDR3 DNA reads as TGTGCCAGCAGCTTTGTCGGACAGGGCAAAGAAAAACTGTTTTTT.

The chain links TRBV28 to TRBJ2-1, with D hard to call. Germline loops: CDR1 MDHEN, CDR2 SYDVKM. The V gene lost 6 bases and the J gene lost 0 bases, with 15 bases spanning the gap. This CDR3 spans 16 amino acids. CDR3 sequence: CASRKTAASSYNEQFF. Here the CDR3 DNA reads TGTGCCAGCAGAAAGACGGCGGCGAGCTCCTACAATGAGCAGTTCTTC.

The genes are TRBV4-1 and TRBJ2-1; D might be TRBD2 (6 bases). Germline V gene sequence: CDR1 MGHRA, CDR2 YSYEKL. V was pared by 6 bases and J by 0 bases, with 12 bases between. The CDR3 is 15 residues long. The CDR3 DNA is TGCGCCAGCAGTCGGGACTCTAGCTCCTACAATGAGCAGTTCTTC. Translated, it gives CASSRDSSSYNEQFF.

The gene calls are TRBV27 and TRBJ1-2; D not certain. Germline loops: CDR1 MNHEY, CDR2 SMNVEV (reference sequence). Trimming cost V 0 bases and J 6 bases, with 14 bases left between them. This CDR3 is 15 amino acids long. The DNA for the CDR3 is TGTGCCAGCAGTTTATCGGGTTTTCCCTCTCATGGCTACACCTTC. Amino acids: CASSLSGFPSHGYTF.

This chain uses TRBV28 with TRBJ2-6; D unresolved. The CDR3 covers 16 residues. Trimming stripped 5 bases from V and 8 bases from J, with 19 bases between. Germline V gene lookup returns CDR1 MDHEN and CDR2 SYDVKM. This CDR3 reads CASSAPGRQGTNVLTF. CDR3 DNA sequence: TGTGCCAGCAGTGCACCCGGACGGCAAGGTACCAACGTCCTGACTTTC.

The V call is TRBV7-9, the J call TRBJ2-7; D possibly corresponds to TRBD1 (5 bases). This CDR3 contains 14 residues. The V gene's germline CDR1 is SEHNR and CDR2 FQNEAQ (reference sequence). Trimming pared 4 bases from V and 6 bases from J, leaving 16 bases between. For the CDR3, the DNA is TGTGCCAGCAGCTCTACCCAGGGTTGGGGCGAGCAGTACTTC. It is translated as CASSSTQGWGEQYF.

In this sample, this clone turned up once. This rearrangement joins TRBV10-1 to TRBJ2-7; unclear D gene. CDR3 length: 12 residues. Trimming cost V 6 bases and J 6 bases, with 12 bases left between them. The germline CDR1 and CDR2 sequences are WNHNN and SYGVQD (reference sequence). CDR3 region: CASRGFLCEQYF. The CDR3 nucleotides are TGCGCCAGCAGGGGCTTCCTATGCGAGCAGTACTTC.

The gene calls are TRBV11-2 and TRBJ2-3; 14 bases are shared with TRBD2. In germline, CDR1 is SGHAT, CDR2 FQNNGV. Trimming took 0 bases from V and 6 from J; bases not matched to a gene: 8. CDR3 length: 18 residues. CDR3 loop: CASSLDPGLAGEDDTQYF. CDR3 in DNA: TGTGCCAGCAGCTTAGACCCGGGACTAGCGGGAGAGGATGATACGCAGTATTTT.

This sequence joins TRBV28 and TRBJ2-7; 9 bases agree with TRBD1. After removal of 2 bases from V and 0 bases from J, the junction contained 5 bases not matched to a gene. The length of the CDR3 is 16 residues. Germline lookup yields CDR1 MDHEN and CDR2 SYDVKM. DNA for the CDR3: TGTGCCAGCAGTTTACAATGGGACAGGGCCTCCTACGAGCAGTACTTC. Protein product: CASSLQWDRASYEQYF.

This sequence joins TRBV27 and TRBJ2-1, with D hard to call. Trimming shortened V by 2 bases and J by 5 bases, and 10 bases separated the two germline ends. There are 14 residues in the CDR3. The V gene's germline CDR1 is MNHEY and CDR2 SMNVEV (reference sequence). The CDR3 spells CASSLRSHHNEQFF. The DNA of the CDR3 is TGTGCCAGCAGTTTAAGGTCCCACCACAATGAGCAGTTCTTC.

The chain joins TRBV4-2 to TRBJ2-2; 12 bases match TRBD2. This CDR3 region has 17 residues. Germline CDR1 LGHNA, CDR2 YNFKEQ. V lost 5 bases to trimming and J lost 5 bases; unmatched junction nucleotides: 9. The CDR3 DNA reads as TGTGCCAGCAGCGCAAAACTAGCGGGAGGAGATACCGGGGAGCTGTTTTTT. Protein: CASSAKLAGGDTGELFF.

The V and J genes are TRBV9 and TRBJ2-7; D possibly corresponds to TRBD1 (6 bases). This CDR3 is built from 13 residues. The V and J ends lost 3 bases and 6 bases respectively, with 13 bases between them. Germline-derived CDR1 and CDR2 are SGDLS and YYNGEE. The CDR3 loop is CASSAPNRVEQYF. DNA for the CDR3: TGTGCCAGCAGCGCACCAAACAGGGTCGAGCAGTACTTC.

The chain couples TRBV27 to TRBJ2-1; 8 bases map to TRBD1. There are 16 residues in the CDR3. After removal of 9 bases from V and 8 bases from J, the junction contained 18 bases not matched to a gene. Per the germline V gene, CDR1 is MNHEY and CDR2 is SMNVEV (reference sequence). DNA for the CDR3: TGTGCCAGACTAAAAACGGGGACAGGAACCCGTGATGAGCAGTTCTTC. Protein sequence: CARLKTGTGTRDEQFF.

The gene calls are TRBV27 and TRBJ1-1; no reliable D call. Germline V lookup: CDR1 MNHEY, CDR2 SMNVEV (reference sequence). Trimming shortened V by 4 bases and J by 1 base, and 10 bases separated the two germline ends. This CDR3 has 14 amino acids. The CDR3 reads CASSWFGENTEAFF. CDR3 nucleotide sequence: TGTGCCAGCAGTTGGTTCGGGGAGAACACTGAAGCTTTCTTT.

V gene TRBV13 combines with J gene TRBJ1-1; D possibly corresponds to TRBD1 (6 bases). This CDR3 comprises 14 residues. The V and J ends lost 6 bases and 3 bases respectively, with 14 bases between them. CDR1 is PRHDT, CDR2 FYEKMQ, per germline (reference sequence). CDR3 bases: TGTGCCAGCAGTTCCTTCACAGGGTACACTGAAGCTTTCTTT. Residues: CASSSFTGYTEAFF.

Only a few counts were recorded for this clone. The rearrangement joins TRBV13 to TRBJ2-7; D is perhaps TRBD1 or TRBD2 (5 bases each). Germline CDR1 PRHDT, CDR2 FYEKMQ (reference sequence). This CDR3 has 14 amino acids. V lost 5 bases to trimming and J lost 2 bases, with 13 bases between them. The CDR3 protein is CASSLEGRAYEQYF. The CDR3 DNA follows: TGTGCCAGCAGCCTAGAGGGACGGGCCTACGAGCAGTACTTC.

J is TRBJ2-1 and V is TRBV19; D may be TRBD2 (5 bases). V gave up 1 base and J gave up 8 bases, with 15 bases separating them. Germline CDR1 reads LNHDA; CDR2 reads SQIVND (reference sequence). There are 15 residues in the CDR3. CDR3 loop: CASSIGTNYGDEQFF. CDR3 DNA: TGTGCCAGTAGTATAGGCACAAACTACGGGGATGAGCAGTTCTTC.

The chain has TRBV5-6 and TRBJ2-5; the D gene is possibly TRBD1 (7 bases). The end of the DNA aligns better with TRBJ2-7, so the J call may be wrong. Germline V gene sequence: CDR1 SGHDT, CDR2 YYEEEE. The CDR3 sequence is 14 residues long. CDR3 bases: TGTGCCAGCAGCTTGGCAGGGGGGAACTACGAGCAGTACTTC. Its translation is CASSLAGGNYEQYF.

The V call is TRBV6-5, the J call TRBJ2-7, with TRBD1 matching over 8 bases. J gave up 2 bases and V 2 bases, and 2 bases lay outside the gene matches. The CDR3 covers 14 residues. Germline loops: CDR1 MNHEY, CDR2 SVGAGI. This CDR3 is CASSYQGAAYEQYF. As DNA, the CDR3 is TGTGCCAGCAGTTACCAGGGGGCCGCCTACGAGCAGTACTTC.

The CDR3 reads CAWSPGSAYEQYF. The CDR3 nucleotides read TGTGCCTGGAGTCCGGGTTCTGCCTACGAGCAGTACTTC. The chain has TRBV30 and TRBJ2-7; D is unresolved. In germline, CDR1 is GTSNPN, CDR2 SVGIG (reference sequence). This CDR3 has 13 residues. The ends were cut back, 2 bases at V and 2 bases at J, with 10 bases in the middle.

The CDR3 is CASSPAGGLSEQFF. Written as DNA, the CDR3 is TGTGCCAGCAGTCCAGCGGGAGGCCTCTCGGAGCAGTTCTTC. V usage is TRBV27 and J usage is TRBJ2-1; TRBD2 aligns across 9 bases. This CDR3 has 14 residues. Germline CDR1 is MNHEY and CDR2 is SMNVEV (reference sequence). V trimming: 5 bases; J trimming: 10 bases; junction bases outside the gene matches: 9.